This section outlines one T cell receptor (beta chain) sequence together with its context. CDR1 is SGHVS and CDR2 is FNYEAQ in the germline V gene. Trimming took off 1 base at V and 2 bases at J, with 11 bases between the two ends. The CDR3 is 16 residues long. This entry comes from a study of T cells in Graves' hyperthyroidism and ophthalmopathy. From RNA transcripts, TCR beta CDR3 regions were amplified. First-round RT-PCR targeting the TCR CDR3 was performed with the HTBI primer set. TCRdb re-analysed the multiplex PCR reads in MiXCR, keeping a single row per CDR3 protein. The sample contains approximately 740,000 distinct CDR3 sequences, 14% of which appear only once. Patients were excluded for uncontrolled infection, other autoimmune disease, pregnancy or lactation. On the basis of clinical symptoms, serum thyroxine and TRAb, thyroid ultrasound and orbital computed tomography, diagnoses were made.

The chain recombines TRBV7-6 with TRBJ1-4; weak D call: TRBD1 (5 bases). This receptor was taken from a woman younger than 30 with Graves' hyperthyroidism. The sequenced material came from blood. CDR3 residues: CASSLVGAVTNEKLFF. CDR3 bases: TGTGCCAGCAGCTTAGTAGGGGCTGTGACTAATGAAAAACTGTTTTTT.